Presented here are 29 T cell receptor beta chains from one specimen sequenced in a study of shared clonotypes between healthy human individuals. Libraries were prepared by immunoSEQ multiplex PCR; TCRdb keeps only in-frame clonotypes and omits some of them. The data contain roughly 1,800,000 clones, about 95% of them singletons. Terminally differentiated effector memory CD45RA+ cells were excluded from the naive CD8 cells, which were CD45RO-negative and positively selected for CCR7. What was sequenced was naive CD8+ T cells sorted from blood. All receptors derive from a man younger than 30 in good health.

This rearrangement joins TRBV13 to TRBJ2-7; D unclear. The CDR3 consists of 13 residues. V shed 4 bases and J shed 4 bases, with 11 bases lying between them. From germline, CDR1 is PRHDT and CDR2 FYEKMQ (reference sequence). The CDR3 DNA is TGTGCCAGCAGCTCAAGTGGAGCTTACGAGCAGTACTTC. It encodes CASSSSGAYEQYF.

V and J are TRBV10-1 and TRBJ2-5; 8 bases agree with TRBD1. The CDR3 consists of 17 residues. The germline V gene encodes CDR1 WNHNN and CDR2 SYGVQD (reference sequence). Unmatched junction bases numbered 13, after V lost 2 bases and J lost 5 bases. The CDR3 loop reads CASSEATDRGGWETQYF. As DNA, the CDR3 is TGCGCCAGCAGTGAGGCAACCGACAGGGGAGGTTGGGAGACCCAGTACTTC.

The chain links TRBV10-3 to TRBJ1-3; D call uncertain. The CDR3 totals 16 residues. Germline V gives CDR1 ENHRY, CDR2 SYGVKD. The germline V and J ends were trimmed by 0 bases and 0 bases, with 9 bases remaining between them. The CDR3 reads CAISESDGRSGNTIYF. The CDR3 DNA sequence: TGTGCCATCAGTGAGTCGGACGGACGCTCTGGAAACACCATATATTTT.

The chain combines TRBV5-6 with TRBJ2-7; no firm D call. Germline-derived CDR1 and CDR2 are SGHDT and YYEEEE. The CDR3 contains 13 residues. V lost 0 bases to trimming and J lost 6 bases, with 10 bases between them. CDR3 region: CASSLGSTCEQYF. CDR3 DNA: TGTGCCAGCAGCTTGGGGAGCACCTGCGAGCAGTACTTC.

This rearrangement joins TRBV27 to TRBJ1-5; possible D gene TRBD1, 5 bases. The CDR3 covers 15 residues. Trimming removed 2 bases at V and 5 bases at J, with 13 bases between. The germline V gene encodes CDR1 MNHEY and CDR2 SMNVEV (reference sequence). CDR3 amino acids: CASSLDGDLYQPQHF. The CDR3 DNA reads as TGTGCCAGCAGTTTAGACGGGGACCTATATCAGCCCCAGCATTTT.

The CDR3 region has the DNA TGTGCCAGCAGCTCTCTCTTGGGAACTAATGAAAAACTGTTTTTT. Translating gives CASSSLLGTNEKLFF. This rearrangement joins TRBV7-6 to TRBJ1-4; D uncertain. Trimming stripped 4 bases from V and 1 base from J, with 10 bases between. CDR1 is SGHVS and CDR2 is FNYEAQ in the germline V gene. This CDR3 is built from 15 residues.

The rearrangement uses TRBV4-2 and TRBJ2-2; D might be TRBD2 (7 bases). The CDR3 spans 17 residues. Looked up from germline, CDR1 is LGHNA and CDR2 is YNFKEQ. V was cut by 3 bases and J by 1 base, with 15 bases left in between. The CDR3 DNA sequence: TGTGCCAGCAGCCATATCGGGGAGGGGGTGAACACCGGGGAGCTGTTTTTT. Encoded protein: CASSHIGEGVNTGELFF.

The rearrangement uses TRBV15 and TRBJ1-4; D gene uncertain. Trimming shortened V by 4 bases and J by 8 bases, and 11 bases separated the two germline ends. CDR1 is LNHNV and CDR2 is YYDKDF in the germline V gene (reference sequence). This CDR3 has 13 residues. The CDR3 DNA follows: TGTGCCACCAGCAAAGGTTTGGGAGAAAAACTGTTTTTT. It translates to CATSKGLGEKLFF.

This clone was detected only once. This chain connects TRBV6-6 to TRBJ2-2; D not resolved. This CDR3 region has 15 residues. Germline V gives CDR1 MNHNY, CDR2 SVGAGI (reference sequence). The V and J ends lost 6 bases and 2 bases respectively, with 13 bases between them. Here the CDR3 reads CASSHPVGNTGELFF. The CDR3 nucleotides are TGTGCCAGCAGCCATCCGGTGGGAAACACCGGGGAGCTGTTTTTT.

CDR3 in amino acids: CASSQAGGRETQYF. CDR3 nucleotides: TGTGCCAGCAGCCAAGCAGGGGGCCGAGAGACCCAGTACTTC. The chain employs TRBV14 and TRBJ2-5; TRBD1 matches at 8 bases. V trimming: 1 base; J trimming: 4 bases; junction bases outside the gene matches: 2. Per the germline V gene, CDR1 is SGHDN and CDR2 is FVKESK. This CDR3 region has 14 residues.

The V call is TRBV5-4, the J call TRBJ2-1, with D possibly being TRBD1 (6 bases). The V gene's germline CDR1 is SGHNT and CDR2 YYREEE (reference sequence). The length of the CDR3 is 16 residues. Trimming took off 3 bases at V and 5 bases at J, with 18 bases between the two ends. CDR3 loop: CASSSAPGTNHNEQFF. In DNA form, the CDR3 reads TGTGCCAGCAGCTCCGCTCCCGGGACAAATCACAATGAGCAGTTCTTC.

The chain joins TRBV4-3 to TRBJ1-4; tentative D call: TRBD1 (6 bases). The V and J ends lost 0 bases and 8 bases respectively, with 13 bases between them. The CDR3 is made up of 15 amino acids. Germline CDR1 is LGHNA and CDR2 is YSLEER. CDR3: CASSQEPGAGEKLFF. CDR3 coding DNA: TGCGCCAGCAGCCAAGAACCGGGGGCGGGGGAAAAACTGTTTTTT.

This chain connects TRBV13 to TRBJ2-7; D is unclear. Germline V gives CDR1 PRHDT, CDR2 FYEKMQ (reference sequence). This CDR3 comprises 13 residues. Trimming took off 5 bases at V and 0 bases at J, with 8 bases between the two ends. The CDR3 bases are TGTGCCAGCAGCCCCGCAGGCTCCTACGAGCAGTACTTC. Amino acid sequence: CASSPAGSYEQYF.

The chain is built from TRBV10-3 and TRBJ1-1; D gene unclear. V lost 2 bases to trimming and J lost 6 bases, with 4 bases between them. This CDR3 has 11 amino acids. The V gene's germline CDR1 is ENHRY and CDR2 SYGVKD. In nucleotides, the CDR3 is TGTGCCATCAGTGAGGGGGCTGAAGCTTTCTTT. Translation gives CAISEGAEAFF.

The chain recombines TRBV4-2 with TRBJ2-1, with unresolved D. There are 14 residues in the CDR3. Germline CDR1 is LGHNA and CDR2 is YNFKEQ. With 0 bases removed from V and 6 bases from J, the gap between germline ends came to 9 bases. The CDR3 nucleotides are TGTGCCAGCAGCCAAGAGAAAGTAGCCAATGAGCAGTTCTTC. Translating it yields CASSQEKVANEQFF.

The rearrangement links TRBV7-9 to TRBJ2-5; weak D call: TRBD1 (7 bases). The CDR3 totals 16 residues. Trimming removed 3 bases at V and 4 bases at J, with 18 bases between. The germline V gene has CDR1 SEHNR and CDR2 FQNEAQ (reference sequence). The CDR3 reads CASSFGQGEVVETQYF. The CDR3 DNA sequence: TGTGCCAGCAGCTTCGGGCAGGGGGAGGTCGTAGAGACCCAGTACTTC. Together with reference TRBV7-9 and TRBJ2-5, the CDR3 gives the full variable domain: DTGVSQNPRHKITKRGQNVTFRCDPISEHNRLYWYRQTLGQGPEFLTYFQNEAQLEKSRLLSDRFSAERPKGSFSTLEIQRTEQGDSAMYLCASSFGQGEVVETQYFGPGTRLLVL.

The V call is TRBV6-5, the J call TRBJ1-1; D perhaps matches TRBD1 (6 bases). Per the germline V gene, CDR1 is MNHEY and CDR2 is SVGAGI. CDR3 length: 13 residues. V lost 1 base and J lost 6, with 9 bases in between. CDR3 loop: CASSYFGGPEAFF. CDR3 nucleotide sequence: TGTGCCAGCAGTTACTTTGGGGGGCCTGAAGCTTTCTTT.

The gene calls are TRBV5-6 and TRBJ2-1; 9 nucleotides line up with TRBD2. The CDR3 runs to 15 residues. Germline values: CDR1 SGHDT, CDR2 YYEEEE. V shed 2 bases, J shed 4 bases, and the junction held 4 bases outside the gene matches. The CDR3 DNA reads TGTGCCAGCAGCTTAGTGACTAGCGGTTACAATGAGCAGTTCTTC. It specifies CASSLVTSGYNEQFF. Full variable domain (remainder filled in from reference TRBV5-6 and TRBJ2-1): DAGVTQSPTHLIKTRGQQVTLRCSPKSGHDTVSWYQQALGQGPQFIFQYYEEEERQRGNFPDRFSGHQFPNYSSELNVNALLLGDSALYLCASSLVTSGYNEQFFGPGTRLTVL.

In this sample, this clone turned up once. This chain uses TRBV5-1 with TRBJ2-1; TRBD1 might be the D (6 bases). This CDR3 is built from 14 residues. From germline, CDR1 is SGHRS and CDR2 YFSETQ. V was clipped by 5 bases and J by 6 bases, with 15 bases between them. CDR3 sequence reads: CASRAGGEANEQFF. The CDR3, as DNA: TGCGCCAGCAGGGCTGGGGGCGAAGCCAATGAGCAGTTCTTC.

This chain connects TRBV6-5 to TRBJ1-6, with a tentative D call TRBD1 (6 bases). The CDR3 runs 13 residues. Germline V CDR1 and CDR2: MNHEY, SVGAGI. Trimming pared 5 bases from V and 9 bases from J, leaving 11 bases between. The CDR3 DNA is TGTGCCAGCAGTGGGGGCGCGGGTTCACCCCTCCACTTT. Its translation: CASSGGAGSPLHF.

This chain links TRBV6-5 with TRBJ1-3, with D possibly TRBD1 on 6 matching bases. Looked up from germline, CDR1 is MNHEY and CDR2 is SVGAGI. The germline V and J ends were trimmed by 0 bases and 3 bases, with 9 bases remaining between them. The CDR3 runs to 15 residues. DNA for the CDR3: TGTGCCAGCAGTTACTCGAAGGGGGATGGAAACACCATATATTTT. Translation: CASSYSKGDGNTIYF.

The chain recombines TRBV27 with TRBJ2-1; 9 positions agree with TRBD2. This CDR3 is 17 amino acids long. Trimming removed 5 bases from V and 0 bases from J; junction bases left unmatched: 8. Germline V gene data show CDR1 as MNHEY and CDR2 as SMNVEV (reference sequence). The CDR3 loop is CASSPFLAGFSYNEQFF. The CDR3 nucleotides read TGTGCCAGCAGTCCGTTCCTAGCGGGGTTCTCCTACAATGAGCAGTTCTTC.

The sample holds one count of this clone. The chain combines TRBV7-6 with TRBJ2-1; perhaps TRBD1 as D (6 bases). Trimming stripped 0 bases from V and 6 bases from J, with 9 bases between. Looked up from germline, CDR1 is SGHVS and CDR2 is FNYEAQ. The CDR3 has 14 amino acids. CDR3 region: CASSLAPGANEQFF. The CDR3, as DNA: TGTGCCAGCAGCTTAGCGCCAGGGGCCAATGAGCAGTTCTTC.

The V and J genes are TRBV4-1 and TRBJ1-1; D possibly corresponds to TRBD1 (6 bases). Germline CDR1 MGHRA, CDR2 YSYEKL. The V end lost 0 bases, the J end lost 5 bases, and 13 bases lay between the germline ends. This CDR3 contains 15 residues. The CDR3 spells CASSQDRGPQTEAFF. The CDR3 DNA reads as TGCGCCAGCAGCCAAGACAGGGGCCCCCAAACTGAAGCTTTCTTT.

DNA of the CDR3: TGCGCCAGCAGCCACTCCGACAACACGAACACTGAAGCTTTCTTT. Protein: CASSHSDNTNTEAFF. The gene calls are TRBV4-1 and TRBJ1-1; D remains ambiguous. Between the trimmed V and J ends, which lost 3 bases and 1 base, there was a span of 12 bases. Germline V gene lookup returns CDR1 MGHRA and CDR2 YSYEKL. The CDR3 has 15 residues.

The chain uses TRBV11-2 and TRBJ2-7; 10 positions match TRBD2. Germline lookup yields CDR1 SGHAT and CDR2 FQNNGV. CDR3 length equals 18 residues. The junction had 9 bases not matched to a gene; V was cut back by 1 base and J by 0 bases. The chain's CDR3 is CASSLVGGASGSSYEQYF. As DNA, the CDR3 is TGTGCCAGCAGCTTAGTGGGTGGGGCTAGCGGGAGCTCCTACGAGCAGTACTTC. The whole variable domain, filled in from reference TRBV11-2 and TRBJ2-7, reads EAGVAQSPRYKIIEKRQSVAFWCNPISGHATLYWYQQILGQGPKLLIQFQNNGVVDDSQLPKDRFSAERLKGVDSTLKIQPAKLEDSAVYLCASSLVGGASGSSYEQYFGPGTRLTVT.

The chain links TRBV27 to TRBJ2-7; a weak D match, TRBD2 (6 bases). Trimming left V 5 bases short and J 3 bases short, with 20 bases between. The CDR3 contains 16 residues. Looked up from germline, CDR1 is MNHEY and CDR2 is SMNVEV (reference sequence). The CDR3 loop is CASSLKSSGEDYEQYF. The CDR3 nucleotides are TGTGCCAGCAGTCTAAAGTCATCGGGGGAAGACTACGAGCAGTACTTC.

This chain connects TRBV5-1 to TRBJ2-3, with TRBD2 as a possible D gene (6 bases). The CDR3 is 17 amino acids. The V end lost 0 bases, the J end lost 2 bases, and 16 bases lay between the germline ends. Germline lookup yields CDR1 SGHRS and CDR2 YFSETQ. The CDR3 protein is CASSLVRVRDFTDTQYF. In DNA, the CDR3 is TGCGCCAGCAGCTTGGTGCGAGTTAGGGACTTCACAGATACGCAGTATTTT.

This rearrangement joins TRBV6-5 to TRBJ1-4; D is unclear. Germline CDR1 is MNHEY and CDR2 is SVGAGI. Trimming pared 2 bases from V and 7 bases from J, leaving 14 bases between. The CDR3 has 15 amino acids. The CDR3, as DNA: TGTGCCAGCAGTTACGCCCCCGGGGTGGGTGAAAAACTGTTTTTT. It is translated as CASSYAPGVGEKLFF.